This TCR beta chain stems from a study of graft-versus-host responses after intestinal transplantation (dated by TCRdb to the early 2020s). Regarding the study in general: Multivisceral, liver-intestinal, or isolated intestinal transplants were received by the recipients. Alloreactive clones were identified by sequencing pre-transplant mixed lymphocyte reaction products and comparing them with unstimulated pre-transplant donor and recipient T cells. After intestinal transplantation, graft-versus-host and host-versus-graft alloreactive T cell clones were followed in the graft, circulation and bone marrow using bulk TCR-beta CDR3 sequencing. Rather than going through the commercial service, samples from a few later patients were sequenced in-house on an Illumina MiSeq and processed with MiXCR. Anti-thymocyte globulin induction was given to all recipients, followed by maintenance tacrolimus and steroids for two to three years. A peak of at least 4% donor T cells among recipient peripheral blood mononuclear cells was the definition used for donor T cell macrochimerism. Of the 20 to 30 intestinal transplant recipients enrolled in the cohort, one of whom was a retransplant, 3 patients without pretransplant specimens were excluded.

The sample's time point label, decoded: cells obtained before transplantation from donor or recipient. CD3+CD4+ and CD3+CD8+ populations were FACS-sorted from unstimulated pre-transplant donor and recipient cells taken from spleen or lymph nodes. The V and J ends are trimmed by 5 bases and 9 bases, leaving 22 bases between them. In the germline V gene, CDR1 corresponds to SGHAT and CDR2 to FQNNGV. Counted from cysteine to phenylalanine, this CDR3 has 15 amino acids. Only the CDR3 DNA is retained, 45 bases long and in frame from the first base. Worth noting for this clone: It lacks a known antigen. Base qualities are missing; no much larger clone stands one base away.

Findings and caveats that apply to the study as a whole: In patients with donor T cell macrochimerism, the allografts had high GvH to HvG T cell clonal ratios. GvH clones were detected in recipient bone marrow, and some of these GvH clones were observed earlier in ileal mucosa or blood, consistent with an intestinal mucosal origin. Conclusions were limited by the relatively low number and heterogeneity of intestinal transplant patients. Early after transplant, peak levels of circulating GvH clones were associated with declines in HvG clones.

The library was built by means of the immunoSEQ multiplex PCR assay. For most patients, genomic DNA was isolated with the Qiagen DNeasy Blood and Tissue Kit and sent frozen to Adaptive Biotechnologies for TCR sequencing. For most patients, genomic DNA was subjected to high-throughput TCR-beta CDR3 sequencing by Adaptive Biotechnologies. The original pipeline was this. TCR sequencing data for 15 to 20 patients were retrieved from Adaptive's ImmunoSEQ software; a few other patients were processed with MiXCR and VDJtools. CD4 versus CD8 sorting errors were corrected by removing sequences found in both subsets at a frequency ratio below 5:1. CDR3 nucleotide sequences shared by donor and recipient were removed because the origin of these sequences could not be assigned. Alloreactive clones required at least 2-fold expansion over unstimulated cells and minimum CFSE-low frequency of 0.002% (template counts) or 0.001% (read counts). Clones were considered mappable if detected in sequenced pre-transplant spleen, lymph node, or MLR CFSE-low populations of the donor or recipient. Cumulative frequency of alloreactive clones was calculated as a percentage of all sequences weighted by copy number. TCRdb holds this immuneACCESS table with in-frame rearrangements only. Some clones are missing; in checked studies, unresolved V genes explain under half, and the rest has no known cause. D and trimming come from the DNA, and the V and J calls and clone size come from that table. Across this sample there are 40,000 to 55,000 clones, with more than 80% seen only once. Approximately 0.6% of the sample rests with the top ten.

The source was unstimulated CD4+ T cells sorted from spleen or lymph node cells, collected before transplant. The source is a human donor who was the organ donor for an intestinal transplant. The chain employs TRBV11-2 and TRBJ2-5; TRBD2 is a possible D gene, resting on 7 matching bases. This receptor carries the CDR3 CASSLLGGPGVAQYF. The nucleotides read TGTGCCAGCAGCCTGCTGGGGGGGCCAGGGGTCGCCCAGTACTTC.